The 20 T cell receptor beta chains below come from one sample, sequenced in a study of blood T cell repertoires in COVID-19. This table comes from immunoSEQ multiplex PCR, and its TCRdb copy is limited to in-frame clones, with some not included. This table has 150,000 to 170,000 clones, roughly 84% appearing once. The sample comprised peripheral blood. The receptors derive from a woman aged 60-70 years with COVID-19, enrolled during active disease.

The chain employs TRBV11-2 and TRBJ1-2; 8 bases fit TRBD1. J gave up 3 bases and V 6 bases, and 9 bases lay outside the gene matches. CDR3 length: 15 residues. Per germline, CDR1 SGHAT and CDR2 FQNNGV. The CDR3, as DNA: TGTGCCAGCAGTTCCACGACAGGGGTAGACTATGGCTACACCTTC. Translation: CASSSTTGVDYGYTF.

J is TRBJ2-1 and V is TRBV11-3; D possibly corresponds to TRBD2 (6 bases). The CDR3 has 15 residues. The germline V gene encodes CDR1 SGHNT and CDR2 YENEEA. V dropped 4 bases and J dropped 0 bases, with 10 bases sitting between them. The CDR3 reads CASSSSSASYNEQFF. In DNA, the CDR3 is TGTGCCAGCAGCTCCTCTAGCGCCTCCTACAATGAGCAGTTCTTC.

The chain employs TRBV19 and TRBJ2-1; D is perhaps TRBD2 (6 bases). Germline V CDR1 and CDR2: LNHDA, SQIVND (reference sequence). CDR3 length equals 16 residues. V shed 3 bases and J shed 2 bases, with 14 bases lying between them. CDR3 amino acids: CASSIPPGTPYNEQFF. The CDR3 region has the DNA TGTGCCAGTAGTATCCCCCCAGGGACTCCCTACAATGAGCAGTTCTTC.

This clone has just one count. V gene TRBV2 combines with J gene TRBJ1-3; 8 bases align to TRBD1. V lost 8 bases, J lost 4 bases, and 7 bases stayed unmatched. The CDR3 length is 14 residues. Germline V lookup: CDR1 SNHLY, CDR2 FYNNEI. DNA for the CDR3: TGTGCCAGCGCTAGGGCAGGGGGCGGAAACACCATATATTTT. Protein sequence: CASARAGGGNTIYF.

This chain uses TRBV19 with TRBJ1-2; the D is unclear. Trimming shortened V by 9 bases and J by 6 bases, and 20 bases separated the two germline ends. CDR1 LNHDA and CDR2 SQIVND come from the germline V gene (reference sequence). The CDR3 covers 14 residues. The CDR3 loop is CARKGGSIDHGYTF. As DNA, the CDR3 is TGTGCCAGGAAGGGAGGCAGCATCGATCATGGCTACACCTTC.

V gene TRBV2 combines with J gene TRBJ1-4; 9 bases fit TRBD1. V lost 6 bases, J lost 3 bases, and 8 bases stayed unmatched. This CDR3 comprises 16 residues. Germline loops: CDR1 SNHLY, CDR2 FYNNEI. CDR3 amino acids: CASSGQGRGPNEKLFF. The CDR3 DNA sequence: TGTGCCAGCAGCGGACAGGGGAGGGGACCTAATGAAAAACTGTTTTTT. The whole variable domain, remainder taken from reference TRBV2 and TRBJ1-4, is EPEVTQTPSHQVTQMGQEVILRCVPISNHLYFYWYRQILGQKVEFLVSFYNNEISEKSEIFDDQFSVERPDGSNFTLKIRSTKLEDSAMYFCASSGQGRGPNEKLFFGSGTQLSVL.

The V gene is TRBV30, the J gene TRBJ1-2, with 7 bases that match TRBD1. The germline V gene has CDR1 GTSNPN and CDR2 SVGIG (reference sequence). V was pared by 5 bases and J by 0 bases, with 12 bases of the junction left unmatched. The CDR3 length is 16 residues. The CDR3 spells CAWETGTRFANYGYTF. CDR3 sequence (DNA): TGTGCCTGGGAGACAGGGACAAGATTCGCTAACTATGGCTACACCTTC.

This clone appeared a single time. The rearrangement uses TRBV7-8 and TRBJ1-1; D gene unclear. This CDR3 is built from 16 residues. V was pared by 1 base and J by 5 bases, with 17 bases between. Germline values: CDR1 SGHVS, CDR2 FQNEAQ. The chain's CDR3 is CASSLVASFSLTEAFF. In DNA form, the CDR3 reads TGTGCCAGCAGCTTAGTCGCGAGTTTTAGTTTAACTGAAGCTTTCTTT.

This chain links TRBV27 with TRBJ2-7; tentative D call: TRBD1 (6 bases). V shed 8 bases and J shed 2 bases, with 13 bases lying between them. CDR1 MNHEY and CDR2 SMNVEV come from the germline V gene (reference sequence). CDR3 size: 13 residues. As DNA, the CDR3 is TGTGCCAGCGGAACCGGGGACACCTACGAGCAGTACTTC. Protein sequence: CASGTGDTYEQYF.

V gene TRBV24-1 combines with J gene TRBJ1-3; D not resolved. CDR1 is KGHDR, CDR2 SFDVKD, per germline. Trimming removed 0 bases from V and 0 bases from J, with 8 bases in between. The CDR3 sequence is 16 residues long. CDR3: CATSDLRESSGNTIYF. Here the CDR3 DNA reads TGTGCCACCAGTGATTTGAGGGAGAGCTCTGGAAACACCATATATTTT.

CDR3 bases: TGTGCCAGCAGCACCCGGGACAGGGGGCGGAATGAGCAGTTCTTC. It translates to CASSTRDRGRNEQFF. The chain employs TRBV7-9 and TRBJ2-1, with TRBD1 matching over 12 bases. This CDR3 has 15 residues. The V gene end was trimmed by 5 bases and the J gene end by 7 bases; junction bases not matched to a gene: 6. Germline V gene lookup returns CDR1 SEHNR and CDR2 FQNEAQ (reference sequence). The full variable domain, its missing parts supplied by reference TRBV7-9 and TRBJ2-1, is DTGVSQNPRHKITKRGQNVTFRCDPISEHNRLYWYRQTLGQGPEFLTYFQNEAQLEKSRLLSDRFSAERPKGSFSTLEIQRTEQGDSAMYLCASSTRDRGRNEQFFGPGTRLTVL.

The chain carries TRBV19 and TRBJ1-4; 7 positions agree with TRBD1. V was clipped by 6 bases and J by 5 bases; unmatched bases: 9. The CDR3 runs to 15 residues. The germline CDR1 and CDR2 sequences are LNHDA and SQIVND (reference sequence). This CDR3 is CASSTPGQQNEKLFF. CDR3 bases: TGTGCCAGTAGCACCCCGGGACAGCAAAATGAAAAACTGTTTTTT.

In nucleotides, the CDR3 is TGTGCCAGCAGCCAAGGGGTGGCAGGGCCGGGAAACACCATATATTTT. The encoded protein is CASSQGVAGPGNTIYF. This chain uses TRBV4-2 with TRBJ1-3; D perhaps matches TRBD1 (5 bases). This CDR3 region has 16 residues. Trimming removed 1 base from V and 4 bases from J, with 14 bases in between. Per germline, CDR1 LGHNA and CDR2 YNFKEQ.

Concerning this clone itself: The limits of the CDR3 on the DNA are not certain, so only TCRdb's listed CDR3 is given. This rearrangement joins TRBV3-1 (or the pseudogene TRBV3-2) to TRBJ1-6; TRBD1 is taken as the D call from the table, unchecked against the DNA. CDR1 is LGHDT, CDR2 YNNKEL, per germline (reference sequence). The CDR3 spans 13 amino acids, including both terminal residues. CDR3: CASSQVATGAVHF.

This chain links TRBV3-1 (or the pseudogene TRBV3-2) with TRBJ1-4, with no clear D. The CDR3 is 15 amino acids. Looked up from germline, CDR1 is LGHDT and CDR2 is YNNKEL (reference sequence). V dropped 0 bases and J dropped 4 bases, with 9 bases sitting between them. The CDR3 coding sequence is TGTGCCAGCAGCCAAGACCCCCAGTTTAATGAAAAACTGTTTTTT. It translates to CASSQDPQFNEKLFF.

The chain recombines TRBV5-1 with TRBJ1-1; 9 positions match TRBD1. Germline V gives CDR1 SGHRS, CDR2 YFSETQ. V lost 6 bases, J lost 1 base, and 4 bases stayed unmatched. The CDR3 totals 14 residues. CDR3 bases: TGCGCCAGCACCCTGGACAGGGGGAACACTGAAGCTTTCTTT. Residues: CASTLDRGNTEAFF.

This clone was seen once. This chain joins TRBV2 and TRBJ2-5; 14 nucleotides match TRBD2. This CDR3 is 16 amino acids long. Germline CDR1 reads SNHLY; CDR2 reads FYNNEI. Trimming removed 2 bases from V and 4 bases from J; junction bases left unmatched: 3. The CDR3, as DNA: TGTGCCAGCAGTGAATGGGGACTAGCGGGAGTAGAGACCCAGTACTTC. Residues: CASSEWGLAGVETQYF.

Details on this clone: Sequence at one end of the junction differs from germline and may be a read error. The V and J genes are TRBV5-1 and TRBJ1-1, with D perhaps TRBD1 (5 bases). The CDR3 has 18 amino acids. Germline V gives CDR1 SGHRS, CDR2 YFSETQ. DNA of the CDR3: TGCGCCAGCACCTTGATTGGAGGGGCCGCCCCCGCGAACACTGAAGCTTTCTTT. Protein sequence: CASTLIGGAAPANTEAFF.

The chain couples TRBV11-1 to TRBJ1-4; 7 bases fit TRBD1. The CDR3 has 15 residues. V gave up 5 bases and J gave up 4 bases; unmatched junction bases: 7. Germline V gives CDR1 SGHAT, CDR2 FQDESV (reference sequence). As DNA, the CDR3 is TGTGCCAGCAGCCCTACGACAGGGTTTAATGAAAAACTGTTTTTT. Its protein product is CASSPTTGFNEKLFF.

This chain uses TRBV21-1 with TRBJ1-6. TRBV21-1 is a documented pseudogene. The CDR3 totals 12 residues. The CDR3 DNA sequence: TGTGCCAGCAGCACGGTTGATTCACCCCTCCACTTT. The encoded protein is CASSTVDSPLHF.